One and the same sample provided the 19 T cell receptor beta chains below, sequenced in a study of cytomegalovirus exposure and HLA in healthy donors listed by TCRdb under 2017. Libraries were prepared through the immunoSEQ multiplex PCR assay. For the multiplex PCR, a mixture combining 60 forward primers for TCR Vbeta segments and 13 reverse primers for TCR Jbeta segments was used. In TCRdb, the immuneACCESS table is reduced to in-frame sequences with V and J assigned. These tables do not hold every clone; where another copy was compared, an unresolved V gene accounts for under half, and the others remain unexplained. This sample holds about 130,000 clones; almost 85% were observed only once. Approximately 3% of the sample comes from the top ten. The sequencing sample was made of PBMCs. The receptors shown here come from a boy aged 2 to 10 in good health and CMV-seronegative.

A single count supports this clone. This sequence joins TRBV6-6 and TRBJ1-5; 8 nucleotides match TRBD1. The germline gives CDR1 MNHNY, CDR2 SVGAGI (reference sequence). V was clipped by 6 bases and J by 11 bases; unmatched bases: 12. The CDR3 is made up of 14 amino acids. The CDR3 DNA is TGTGCCAGCAGAGACAGGGGAAACCGTGAAGCCCAGCATTTT. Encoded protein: CASRDRGNREAQHF.

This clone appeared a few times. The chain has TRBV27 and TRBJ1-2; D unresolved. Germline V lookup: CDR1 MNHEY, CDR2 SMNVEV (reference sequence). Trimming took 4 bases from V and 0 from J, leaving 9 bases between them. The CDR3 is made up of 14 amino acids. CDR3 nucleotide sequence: TGTGCCAGCAGTTCCGACATAGCTAACTATGGCTACACCTTC. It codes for CASSSDIANYGYTF.

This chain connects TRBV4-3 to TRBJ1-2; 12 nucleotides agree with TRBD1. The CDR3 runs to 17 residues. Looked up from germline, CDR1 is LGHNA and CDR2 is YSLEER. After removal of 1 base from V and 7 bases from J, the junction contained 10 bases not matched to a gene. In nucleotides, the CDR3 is TGCGCCAGCAGCCAAGCTACTCCCGGGACAGGGGGCTGTGGCTACACCTTC. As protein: CASSQATPGTGGCGYTF.

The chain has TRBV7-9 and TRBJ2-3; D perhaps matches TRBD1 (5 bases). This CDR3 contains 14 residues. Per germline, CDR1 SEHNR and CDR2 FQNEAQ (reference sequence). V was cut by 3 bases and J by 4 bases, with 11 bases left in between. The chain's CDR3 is CASSFAGYADTQYF. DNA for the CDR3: TGTGCCAGCAGCTTTGCAGGGTATGCAGATACGCAGTATTTT.

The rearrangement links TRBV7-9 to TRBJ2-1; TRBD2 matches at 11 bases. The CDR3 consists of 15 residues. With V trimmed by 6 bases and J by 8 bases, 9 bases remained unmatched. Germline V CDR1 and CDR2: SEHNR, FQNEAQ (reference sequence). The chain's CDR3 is CASSQTSGRSYEQFF. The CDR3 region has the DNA TGTGCCAGCAGTCAAACTAGCGGGAGAAGCTATGAGCAGTTCTTC. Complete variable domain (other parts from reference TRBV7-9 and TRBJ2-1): DTGVSQNPRHKITKRGQNVTFRCDPISEHNRLYWYRQTLGQGPEFLTYFQNEAQLEKSRLLSDRFSAERPKGSFSTLEIQRTEQGDSAMYLCASSQTSGRSYEQFFGPGTRLTVL.

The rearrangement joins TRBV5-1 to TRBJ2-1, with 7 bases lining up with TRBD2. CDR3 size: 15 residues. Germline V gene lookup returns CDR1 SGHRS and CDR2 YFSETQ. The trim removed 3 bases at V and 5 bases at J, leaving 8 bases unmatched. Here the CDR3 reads CASSSPRLADNEQFF. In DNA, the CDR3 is TGCGCCAGCAGCTCCCCTAGACTAGCAGACAATGAGCAGTTCTTC. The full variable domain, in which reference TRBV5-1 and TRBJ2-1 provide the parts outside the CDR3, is KAGVTQTPRYLIKTRGQQVTLSCSPISGHRSVSWYQQTPGQGLQFLFEYFSETQRNKGNFPGRFSGRQFSNSRSEMNVSTLELGDSALYLCASSSPRLADNEQFFGPGTRLTVL.

CDR3 region: CASSLHTMNTEAFF. The CDR3 DNA follows: TGCGCCAGCAGCTTGCACACCATGAACACTGAAGCTTTCTTT. The chain joins TRBV5-1 to TRBJ1-1; no reliable D call. Germline V gives CDR1 SGHRS, CDR2 YFSETQ. CDR3 length: 14 amino acids. Trimming removed 1 base at V and 0 bases at J, with 7 bases between.

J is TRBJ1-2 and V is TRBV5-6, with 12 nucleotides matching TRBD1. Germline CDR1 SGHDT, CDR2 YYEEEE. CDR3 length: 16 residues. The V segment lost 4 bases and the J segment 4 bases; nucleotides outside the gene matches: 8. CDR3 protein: CASSKSPGQGAYGYTF. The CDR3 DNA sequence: TGTGCCAGCAGCAAAAGTCCGGGACAGGGGGCCTATGGCTACACCTTC.

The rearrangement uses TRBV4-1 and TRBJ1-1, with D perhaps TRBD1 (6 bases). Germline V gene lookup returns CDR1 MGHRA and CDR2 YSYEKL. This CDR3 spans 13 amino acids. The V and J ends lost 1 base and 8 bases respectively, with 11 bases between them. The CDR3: CASSQVTGSEAFF. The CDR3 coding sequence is TGCGCCAGCAGCCAAGTGACAGGTTCAGAAGCTTTCTTT.

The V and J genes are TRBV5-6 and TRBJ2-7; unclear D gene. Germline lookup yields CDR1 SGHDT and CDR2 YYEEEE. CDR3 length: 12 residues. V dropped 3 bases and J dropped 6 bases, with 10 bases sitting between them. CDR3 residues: CASSYFLGEQYF. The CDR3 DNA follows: TGTGCCAGCAGCTACTTTCTCGGCGAGCAGTACTTC.

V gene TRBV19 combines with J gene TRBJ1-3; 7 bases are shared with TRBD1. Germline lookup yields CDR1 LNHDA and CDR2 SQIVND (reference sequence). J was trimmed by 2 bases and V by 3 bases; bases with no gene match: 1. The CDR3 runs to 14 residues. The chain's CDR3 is CASSIQGAGNTIYF. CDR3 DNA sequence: TGTGCCAGTAGTATCCAGGGGGCTGGAAACACCATATATTTT.

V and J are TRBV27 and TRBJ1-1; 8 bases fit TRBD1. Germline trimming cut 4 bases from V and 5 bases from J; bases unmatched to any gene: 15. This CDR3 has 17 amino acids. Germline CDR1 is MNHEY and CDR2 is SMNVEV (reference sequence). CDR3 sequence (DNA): TGTGCCAGCAGTTCAACCCTATCCGGACAGGGTCTGACTGAAGCTTTCTTT. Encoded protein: CASSSTLSGQGLTEAFF.

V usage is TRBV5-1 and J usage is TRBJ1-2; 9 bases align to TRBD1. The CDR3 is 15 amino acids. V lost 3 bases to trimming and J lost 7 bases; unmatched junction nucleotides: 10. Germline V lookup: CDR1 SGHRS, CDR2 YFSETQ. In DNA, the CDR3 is TGCGCCAGCAGCTCGGAACAGGGGGCTTTCCGTGGCTACACCTTC. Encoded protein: CASSSEQGAFRGYTF.

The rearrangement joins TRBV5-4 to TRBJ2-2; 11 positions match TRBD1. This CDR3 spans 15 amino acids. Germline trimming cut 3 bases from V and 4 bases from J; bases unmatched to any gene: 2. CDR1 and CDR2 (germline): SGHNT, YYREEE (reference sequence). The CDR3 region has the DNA TGTGCCAGCAGCTCCGGGACAGGGGGCACCGGGGAGCTGTTTTTT. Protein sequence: CASSSGTGGTGELFF.

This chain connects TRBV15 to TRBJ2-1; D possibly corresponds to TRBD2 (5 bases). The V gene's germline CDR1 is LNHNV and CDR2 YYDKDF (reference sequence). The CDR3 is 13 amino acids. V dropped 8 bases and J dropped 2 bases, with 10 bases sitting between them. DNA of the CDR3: TGTGCCACCCGAGGGCTAGCCTACAATGAGCAGTTCTTC. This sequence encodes CATRGLAYNEQFF.

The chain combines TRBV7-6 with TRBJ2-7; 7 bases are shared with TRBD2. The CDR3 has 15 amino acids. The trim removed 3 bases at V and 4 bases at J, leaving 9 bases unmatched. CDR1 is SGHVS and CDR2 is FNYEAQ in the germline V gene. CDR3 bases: TGTGCCAGCAGCTTGGCGGGGGACCAGGGATACGAGCAGTACTTC. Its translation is CASSLAGDQGYEQYF.

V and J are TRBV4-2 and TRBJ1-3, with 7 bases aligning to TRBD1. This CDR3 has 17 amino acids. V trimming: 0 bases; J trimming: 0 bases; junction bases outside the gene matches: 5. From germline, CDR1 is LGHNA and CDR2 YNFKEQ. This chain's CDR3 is CASSQEGHRGSGNTIYF. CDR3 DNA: TGTGCCAGCAGCCAAGAGGGACACAGGGGCTCTGGAAACACCATATATTTT.

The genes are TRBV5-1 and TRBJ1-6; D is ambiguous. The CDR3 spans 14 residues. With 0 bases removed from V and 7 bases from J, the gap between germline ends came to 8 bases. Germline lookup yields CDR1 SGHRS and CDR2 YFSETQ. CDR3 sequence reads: CASSLEGGNSPLHF. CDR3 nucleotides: TGCGCCAGCAGCTTGGAGGGCGGGAATTCACCCCTCCACTTT. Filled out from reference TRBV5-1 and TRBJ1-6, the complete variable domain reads KAGVTQTPRYLIKTRGQQVTLSCSPISGHRSVSWYQQTPGQGLQFLFEYFSETQRNKGNFPGRFSGRQFSNSRSEMNVSTLELGDSALYLCASSLEGGNSPLHFGNGTRLTVT.

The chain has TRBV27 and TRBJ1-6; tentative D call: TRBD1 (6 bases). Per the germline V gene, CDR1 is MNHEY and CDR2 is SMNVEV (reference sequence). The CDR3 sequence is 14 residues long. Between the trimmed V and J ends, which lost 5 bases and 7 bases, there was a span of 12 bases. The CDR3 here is CASSPTGMNSPLHF. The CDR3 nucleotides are TGTGCCAGCAGTCCCACAGGGATGAATTCACCCCTCCACTTT.